The present TCR beta chain was sequenced within a study of blood T cell repertoires in COVID-19. Study as a whole: The origin of the acute and convalescent COVID-19 samples was the United States, Italy and Spain.

Original processing methods: Amplification of reference gene primers was used by the study to estimate nucleated cell counts. Data came from immunoSEQ multiplex PCR; TCRdb stores just in-frame clones and leaves some out. V, J and clone size are those of that table, while D and trimming were read from the DNA. This sample has 150,000 to 200,000 clones, with less than 90% found just once. The CDR3 spans 14 residues. The J segment lost 10 bases and the V segment lost 8 bases, leaving 12 bases of the junction unmatched. Germline lookup yields CDR1 WNHNN and CDR2 SYGVQD (reference sequence). The sequence was obtained from a woman in her 70s with COVID-19, enrolled during active disease. What was sequenced was peripheral blood. The chain joins TRBV10-1 to TRBJ2-1, with 9 bases that match TRBD1. CDR3 loop: CASFFQQGAREQFF. CDR3 bases: TGCGCCAGCTTCTTTCAACAGGGGGCACGGGAGCAGTTCTTC.